This T cell receptor (beta chain) was observed in a study of blood T cells in healthy people across ages. Overall study context: There was about one barcoded beta molecule captured by template switching per two T cells.

Primers used in a second PCR of about 7 to 12 cycles were a sample-barcoded 5' primer and a J-beta primer mix. TCRdb processed the 5' RACE reads anew with MiXCR; each CDR3 protein has one entry. The sample lists 1.5 million to 2 million distinct CDR3 sequences, about 49% seen once, with less than 2.5% in the top ten. This clonotype came up a few times. The CDR3 extends over 20 amino acids. With V trimmed by 0 bases and J by 0 bases, 15 bases remained unmatched. CDR1 MNHEY and CDR2 SVGAGI come from the germline V gene. The chain uses TRBV6-5 and TRBJ2-3; TRBD2 matches 7 bases. The TCR was taken from a woman aged 40-49 years in good health. The sample taken for sequencing was blood. CDR3: CASSYSWGAGSHSSTDTQYF. DNA of the CDR3: TGTGCCAGCAGTTACTCGTGGGGAGCGGGGAGCCACTCTAGCACAGATACGCAGTATTTT.